This TCR beta chain comes out of a study of T-cell reconstitution after alpha-beta-depleted transplantation in children. Study findings and constraints: Several patients had high TCRbeta diversity at day 60; it came from surviving recipient T cells and thymic progenitors.

Using unique molecular identifiers, the investigators prepared the TCRbeta library. TCRdb independently ran MiXCR on the PCR reads; one entry per CDR3 protein. The sample includes 85,000 to 120,000 distinct CDR3 sequences, approximately 5.4% seen only once; the top ten take 5.5% to 7%. This CDR3 contains 12 residues. Per germline, CDR1 MDHEN and CDR2 SYDVKM. The V end lost 6 bases, the J end lost 3 bases, and 9 bases lay between the germline ends. This clonotype was detected many times. Its antigen is still unknown. The receptor was derived from a female patient between 2 and 15 years old who had a stem cell transplant for Fanconi anemia, so the T cells may come from the graft donor. The sequencing used PBMCs, mostly from graft donor cells, collected 60 days after TCRalphabeta/CD19-depleted stem cell transplant. The chain joins TRBV28 to TRBJ2-7; either TRBD1 or TRBD2 may fit D (6 bases each). This chain's CDR3 is CASSGGDYEQYF. The CDR3 coding sequence is TGTGCCAGCAGCGGGGGCGACTACGAGCAGTACTTC.